This T cell receptor (beta chain) was identified in a study of blood T cells in healthy people across ages. Study-wide results and caveats: Unsorted PBMCs ruled out conclusive naive versus antigen-experienced comparison. Percentage of naive T cells showed a strong correlation with TCR beta diversity.

Isolation per sample recovered at least 7 million PBMCs. Every sample gave at least 5 micrograms of total RNA when it was extracted. This clonotype was counted only a few times. Its antigen is not known. With a J-beta primer mix and a sample-barcoded 5' primer, a second PCR ran roughly 6 to 11 cycles. TCRdb reprocessed the 5' RACE reads via MiXCR and lists one record per CDR3 protein. The sample has 1.5 million to 2 million distinct CDR3 sequences; roughly two fifths are singletons. Sequences were obtained from blood. The sequence derives from a human donor in good health.

The CDR3 loop is CASSVGDSIYGYTF. For the CDR3, the DNA is TGTGCCAGCAGCGTAGGTGACAGCATCTATGGCTACACCTTC. This chain uses TRBV9 with TRBJ1-2; TRBD1 might be the D (5 bases). Germline V gene data show CDR1 as SGDLS and CDR2 as YYNGEE. Trimming removed 0 bases at V and 4 bases at J, with 10 bases between. This CDR3 is built from 14 residues.